The rows below give T cell receptor beta chains drawn from one sample of a study of T cells in Graves' hyperthyroidism and ophthalmopathy. TCRdb used MiXCR to reprocess the multiplex PCR reads, holding one entry per CDR3 protein. The repertoire has fewer than 700,000 distinct CDR3 sequences, approximately 17% of them found once; the top ten carry around 17%. Sequences were obtained from blood. Receptors were obtained from a woman younger than 30 with Graves' ophthalmopathy. The conserved cysteine and the conserved F or W are not part of the CDR3 here. A D gene is named only where the DNA matches it firmly.

J,D,V,CDR3
TRBJ2-2,NA,TRBV20-1,SATETDLGGELF
TRBJ1-1,TRBD1,TRBV6-5,ASSYSTGSNTEAF
TRBJ2-3,TRBD2,TRBV28,ASSFSISGGADTQY
TRBJ1-5,TRBD1,TRBV6-4,ASSRDSSQPQH
TRBJ2-7,NA,TRBV20-1,SASGRVSGPSYEQY
TRBJ2-3,TRBD2,TRBV20-1,SAAGGTDTQY
TRBJ2-2,NA,TRBV7-2,ASTIRTNTGELF
TRBJ2-1,NA,TRBV28,ASTSGLDEQF
TRBJ2-7,TRBD1,TRBV15,ATSSTPRDSLYEQY
TRBJ2-3,TRBD1,TRBV19,ASSIPKGQGSDTQY
TRBJ2-2,NA,TRBV28,ASSPMTGNTGELF
TRBJ2-1,NA,TRBV4-1,ASSQLDLLSYNEQF